Listed below are T cell receptor beta chains from one sample, sequenced in a study of T cell repertoires in cytomegalovirus infection. TCRdb fed the reads into MiXCR, producing one record per CDR3 protein. The sample lists 800,000 to 950,000 distinct CDR3 sequences; about 31% were seen once. For these TCRs, the target antigens are not known. Material: cultured CD8+ T cells from PBMCs, obtained from culture after CMV antigen stimulation. The receptors derive from a human donor in good health (CMV status not recorded). Some clones in this sample may be carry-over from other donors' samples. Both conserved end residues are part of each CDR3. A D gene is named only where the DNA matches it firmly. Size values are once, few and many counts, or a class for expanded clones, and some rows have none.

TRBV6-5,-,many,TRBJ1-6,TGTGCCAGCAGTTACTCAACAGCCGAAAATTCACCCCTCCACTTT,CASSYSTAENSPLHF
TRBV6-2/TRBV6-3,TRBD1,-,TRBJ1-2,TGTGCCAGCATTCCCTCAGGGGGCCGTTATGGCTACACCTTC,CASIPSGGRYGYTF
TRBV19,-,-,TRBJ1-5,TGTGCCAGTAGCCTAGGGAGTGCCCTGATCCTTAGCAATCAGCCCCAGCATTTT,CASSLGSALILSNQPQHF
TRBV7-2,-,few,TRBJ2-2,TGTGCCAGCAGCTCCCCTGGGAACGGGGAGCTGTTTTTT,CASSSPGNGELFF
TRBV6-8,-,-,TRBJ2-1,TGTGCCAGCAGTTACTTCTCGGATACCTACAATGAGCAGTTCTTC,CASSYFSDTYNEQFF
TRBV6-2/TRBV6-3,TRBD1,-,TRBJ1-5,TGTGCCAGCAGCTTGACAGGGTTTTATCAGCCCCAGCATTTT,CASSLTGFYQPQHF
TRBV10-3,-,few,TRBJ1-5,TGTGCCATCAGTGGGGAAGATTCGAGCAATCAGCCCCAGCATTTT,CAISGEDSSNQPQHF
TRBV4-2,-,-,TRBJ2-7,TGTGCCAGCAGCCAGCGGGACAAAACCTACGAGCAGTACTTC,CASSQRDKTYEQYF
TRBV12-3/TRBV12-4,-,few,TRBJ2-5,TGTGCCAGCAGTTTTTACCCGGACAGACAAGAGACCCAGTACTTC,CASSFYPDRQETQYF
TRBV7-6,TRBD1,-,TRBJ1-6,TGTGCCAGCAGCAAGGACAGGGGGCTGGATTCACCCCTCCACTTT,CASSKDRGLDSPLHF
TRBV12-3/TRBV12-4,-,many,TRBJ2-6,TGTGCCAGCAGCTTCACCCTACCCCAGGGGATTGATGGGACCTCTGGGGCCAACGTCCTGACTTTC,CASSFTLPQGIDGTSGANVLTF
TRBV7-8,-,many,TRBJ2-5,TGTGCCAGCAGCTTAGTTGGCAGCCAAGAGACCCAGTACTTC,CASSLVGSQETQYF
TRBV28,-,-,TRBJ2-3,TGTGCCAGCAGTTCCCCTCAGAGCCAGGGCACAGATACGCAGTATTTT,CASSSPQSQGTDTQYF
TRBV28,TRBD1,-,TRBJ2-1,TGTGCCAGCAGTGGGACAGGGGTCAACTACAATGAGCAGTTCTTC,CASSGTGVNYNEQFF
TRBV7-6,-,few,TRBJ2-5,TGTGCCAGCAGCTTAGTCCCCCGGACTAACCAAGAGACCCAGTACTTC,CASSLVPRTNQETQYF